This T cell receptor (beta chain) was obtained from a study of T-cell memory formation after mild COVID-19. General study results and limits: Among CD4+ contracting clones, most were CM and EM, and CD8+ ones EMRA. Pre-infection memory carried some responding clones, suggesting that cross-reactive memory joined.

This clonotype was observed a few times. Its specificity is not known. TCRdb re-derived calls from the 5' RACE reads in MiXCR, one entry per CDR3 protein. The data hold 550,000 to 700,000 distinct CDR3 sequences, with roughly 18% observed a single time. The CDR3 runs 11 residues. V was pared by 6 bases and J by 4 bases, with 2 bases of the junction left unmatched. CDR1 is SQVTM and CDR2 is ANQGSEA in the germline V gene. Sequencing used PBMCs or a T cell subset sorted from them (not recorded which). J is TRBJ1-2 and V is TRBV29-1; 7 bases agree with TRBD1. The clonotype was recovered from an adult woman who had mild COVID-19 (a few samples of this study predate the infection). Cell type and time point are not known. The CDR3 DNA reads as TGCAGCGTCTGGGACAGCTATGGCTACACCTTC. This translates into CSVWDSYGYTF.